These 4 T cell receptor beta chains share one sample of origin, sequenced in a study of T cells in Graves' hyperthyroidism and ophthalmopathy. Researchers took RNA transcripts and amplified the TCR beta CDR3 regions from them. TCR CDR3 regions were first amplified by RT-PCR with HTBI primers. One entry per CDR3 protein results from TCRdb running MiXCR on the multiplex PCR reads. Of just over 550,000 distinct CDR3 sequences listed, just over 45% are singletons. Sequencing was carried out using peripheral blood or thyroid tissue (not recorded which). The receptors stem from a woman between 18 and 30 years old with Graves' hyperthyroidism.

This clonotype has a count of ten or more. This chain links TRBV20-1 with TRBJ1-6; the match to TRBD1 covers 8 bases. This CDR3 has 16 amino acids. Germline V gene lookup returns CDR1 DFQATT and CDR2 SNEGSKA (reference sequence). Trimming cost V 0 bases and J 12 bases; bases outside gene matches: 13. The CDR3 nucleotides read TGCAGTGCTAGAGATTTTGGACAGGGTGAGGCTCAACCCCTCCACTTT. This encodes CSARDFGQGEAQPLHF.

In this sample, this clonotype turned up many times. The chain links TRBV7-2 to TRBJ1-1; perhaps TRBD1 as D (5 bases). The CDR3 totals 13 residues. In germline, CDR1 is SGHTA, CDR2 FQGNSA. With 6 bases removed from V and 5 bases from J, the gap between germline ends came to 13 bases. CDR3 DNA: TGTGCCAGCAGTAGCAGGGTGAGAACTGAAGCTTTCTTT. Translation: CASSSRVRTEAFF.

This rearrangement joins TRBV24-1 to TRBJ1-4; possibly TRBD1 for D (5 bases). Germline V gives CDR1 KGHDR, CDR2 SFDVKD. The ends were cut back, 3 bases at V and 6 bases at J, with 13 bases in the middle. The CDR3 sequence is 15 residues long. The CDR3 nucleotides read TGTGCCACCAGTGATGCGGGACCATTTCATGAAAAACTGTTTTTT. Translation: CATSDAGPFHEKLFF.

The genes are TRBV29-1 and TRBJ2-3; no clear D. Per the germline V gene, CDR1 is SQVTM and CDR2 is ANQGSEA. The CDR3 totals 12 residues. The V gene lost 6 bases and the J gene lost 3 bases, with 10 bases spanning the gap. The CDR3 region is CSVVLVTDTQYF. The CDR3 nucleotides are TGCAGCGTCGTTCTAGTGACAGATACGCAGTATTTT.